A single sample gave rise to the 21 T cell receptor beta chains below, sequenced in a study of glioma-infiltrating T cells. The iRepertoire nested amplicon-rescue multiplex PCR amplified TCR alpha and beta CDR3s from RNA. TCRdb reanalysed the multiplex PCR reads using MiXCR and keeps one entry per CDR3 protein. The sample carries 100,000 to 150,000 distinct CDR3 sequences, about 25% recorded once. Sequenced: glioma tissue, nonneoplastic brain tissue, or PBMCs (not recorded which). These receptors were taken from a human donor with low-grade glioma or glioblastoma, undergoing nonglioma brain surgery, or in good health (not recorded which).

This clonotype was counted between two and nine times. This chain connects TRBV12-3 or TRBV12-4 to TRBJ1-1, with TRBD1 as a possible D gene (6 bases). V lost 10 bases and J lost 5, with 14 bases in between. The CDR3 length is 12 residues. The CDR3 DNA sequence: TGTGCCACTACACAGGGCGTGACTGAAGCTTTCTTT. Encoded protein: CATTQGVTEAFF.

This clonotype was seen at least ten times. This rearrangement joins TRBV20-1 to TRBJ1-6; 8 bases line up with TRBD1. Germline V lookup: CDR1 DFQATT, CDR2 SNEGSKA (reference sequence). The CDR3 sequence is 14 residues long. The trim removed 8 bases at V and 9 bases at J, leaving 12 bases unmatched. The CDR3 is CSYRTGTGSSPLHF. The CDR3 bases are TGCAGTTATCGCACTGGGACAGGCAGTTCACCCCTCCACTTT.

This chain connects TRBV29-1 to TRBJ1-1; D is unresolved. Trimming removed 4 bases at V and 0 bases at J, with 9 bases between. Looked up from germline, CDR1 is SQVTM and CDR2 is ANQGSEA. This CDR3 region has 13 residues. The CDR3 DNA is TGCAGCGTTGTTCCGGGTATGAACACTGAAGCTTTCTTT. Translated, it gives CSVVPGMNTEAFF.

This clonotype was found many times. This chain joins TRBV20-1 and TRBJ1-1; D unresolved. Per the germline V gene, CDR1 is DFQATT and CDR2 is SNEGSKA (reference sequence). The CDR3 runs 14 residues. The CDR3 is CSSRQPWENTEAFF. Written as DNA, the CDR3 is TGCAGCTCGAGGCAGCCCTGGGAGAACACTGAAGCTTTCTTT.

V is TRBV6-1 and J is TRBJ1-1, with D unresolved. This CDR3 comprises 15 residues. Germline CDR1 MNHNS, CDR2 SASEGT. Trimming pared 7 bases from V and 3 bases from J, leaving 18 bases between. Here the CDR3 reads CASTLLGVSDTEAFF. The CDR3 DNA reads TGTGCCAGCACGTTATTAGGTGTTTCCGACACTGAAGCTTTCTTT.

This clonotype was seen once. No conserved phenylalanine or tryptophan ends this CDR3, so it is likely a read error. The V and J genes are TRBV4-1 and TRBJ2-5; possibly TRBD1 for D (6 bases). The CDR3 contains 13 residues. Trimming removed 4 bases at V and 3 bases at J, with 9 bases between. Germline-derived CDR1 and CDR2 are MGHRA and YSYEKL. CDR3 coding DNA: TGCGCCAGCAGCCGGGGGCCCAAAGAGACCCAGTACCTC. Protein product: CASSRGPKETQYL.

Written as DNA, the CDR3 is TGTGCCAGCAGTCGACAGTTGGAGACCCAGTACTTC. Amino acid sequence: CASSRQLETQYF. The chain joins TRBV11-2 to TRBJ2-5, with D perhaps matching TRBD1 (5 bases). The V gene lost 6 bases and the J gene lost 5 bases, with 10 bases spanning the gap. There are 12 residues in the CDR3. Looked up from germline, CDR1 is SGHAT and CDR2 is FQNNGV. The full variable domain, completed using reference TRBV11-2 and TRBJ2-5, is EAGVAQSPRYKIIEKRQSVAFWCNPISGHATLYWYQQILGQGPKLLIQFQNNGVVDDSQLPKDRFSAERLKGVDSTLKIQPAKLEDSAVYLCASSRQLETQYFGPGTRLLVL.

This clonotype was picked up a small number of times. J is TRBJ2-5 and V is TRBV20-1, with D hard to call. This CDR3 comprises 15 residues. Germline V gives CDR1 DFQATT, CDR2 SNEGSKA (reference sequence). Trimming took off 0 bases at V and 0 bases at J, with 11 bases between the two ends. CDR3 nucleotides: TGCAGTGCTAGAGACCCCCGCGACTACCAAGAGACCCAGTACTTC. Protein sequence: CSARDPRDYQETQYF.

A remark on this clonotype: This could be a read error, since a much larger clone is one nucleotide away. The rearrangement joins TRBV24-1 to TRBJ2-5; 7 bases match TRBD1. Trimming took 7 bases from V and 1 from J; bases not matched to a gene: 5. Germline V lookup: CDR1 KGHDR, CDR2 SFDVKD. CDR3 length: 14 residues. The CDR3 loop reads CATRDRSSQETQYF. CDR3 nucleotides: TGTGCCACCAGGGACAGGAGTTCCCAAGAGACCCAGTACTTC.

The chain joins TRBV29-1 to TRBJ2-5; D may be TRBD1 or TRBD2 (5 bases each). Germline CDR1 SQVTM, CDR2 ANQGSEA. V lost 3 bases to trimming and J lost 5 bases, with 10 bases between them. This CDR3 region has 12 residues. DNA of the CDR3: TGCAGCGTTGAGGGGACGGGGGAGACCCAGTACTTC. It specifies CSVEGTGETQYF.

The CDR3 region has the DNA TGTGCCAGCAGTGAATCATGGCAGGGCTACGAGCAGTACGTC. Encoded protein: CASSESWQGYEQYV. This chain joins TRBV25-1 and TRBJ2-7; D may be TRBD1 (5 bases). The CDR3 is 14 residues long. CDR1 is MGHDK and CDR2 is SYGVNS in the germline V gene. Trimming removed 1 base at V and 3 bases at J, with 10 bases between.

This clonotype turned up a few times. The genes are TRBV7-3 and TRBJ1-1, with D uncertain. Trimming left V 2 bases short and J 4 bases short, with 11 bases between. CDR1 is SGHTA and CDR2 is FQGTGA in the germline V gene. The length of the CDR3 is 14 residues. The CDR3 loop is CASSLLAGSTEAFF. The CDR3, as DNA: TGTGCCAGCAGCTTATTAGCCGGGAGCACTGAAGCTTTCTTT.

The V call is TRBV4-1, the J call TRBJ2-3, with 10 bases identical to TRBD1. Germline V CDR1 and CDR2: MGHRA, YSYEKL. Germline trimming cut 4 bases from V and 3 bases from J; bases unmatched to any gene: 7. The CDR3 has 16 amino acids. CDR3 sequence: CASSRTGTGETDTQYF. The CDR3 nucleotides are TGCGCCAGCAGCCGCACCGGGACAGGGGAGACAGATACGCAGTATTTT.

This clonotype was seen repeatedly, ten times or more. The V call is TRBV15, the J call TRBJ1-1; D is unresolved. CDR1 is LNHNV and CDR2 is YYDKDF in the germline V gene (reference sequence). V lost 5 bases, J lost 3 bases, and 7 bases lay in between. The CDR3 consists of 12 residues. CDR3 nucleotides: TGTGCCACCAGCTACCCGGACACTGAAGCTTTCTTT. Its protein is CATSYPDTEAFF.

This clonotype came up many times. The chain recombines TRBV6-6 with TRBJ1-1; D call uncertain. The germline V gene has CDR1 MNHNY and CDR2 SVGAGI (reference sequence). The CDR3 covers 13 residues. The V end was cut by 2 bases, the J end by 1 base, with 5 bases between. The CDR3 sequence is CASSYPGNTEAFF. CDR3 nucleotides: TGTGCCAGCAGTTACCCAGGGAACACTGAAGCTTTCTTT.

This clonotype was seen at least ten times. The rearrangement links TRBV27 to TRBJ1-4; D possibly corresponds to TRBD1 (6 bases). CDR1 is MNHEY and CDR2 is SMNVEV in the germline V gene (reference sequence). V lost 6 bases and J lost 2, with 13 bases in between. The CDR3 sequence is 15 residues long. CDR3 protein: CASSNTGFTNEKLFF. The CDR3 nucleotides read TGTGCCAGCAGCAATACAGGGTTCACTAATGAAAAACTGTTTTTT.

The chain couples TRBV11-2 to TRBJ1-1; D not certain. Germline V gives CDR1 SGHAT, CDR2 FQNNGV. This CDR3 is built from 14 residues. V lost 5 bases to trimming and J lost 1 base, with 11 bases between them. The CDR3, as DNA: TGTGCCAGCAGCACCCTGGGCGGGAACACTGAAGCTTTCTTT. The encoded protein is CASSTLGGNTEAFF.

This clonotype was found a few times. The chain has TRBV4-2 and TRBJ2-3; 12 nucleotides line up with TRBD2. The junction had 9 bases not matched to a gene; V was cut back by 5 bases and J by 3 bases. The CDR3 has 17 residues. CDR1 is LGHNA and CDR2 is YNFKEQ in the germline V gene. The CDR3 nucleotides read TGTGCCAGCAGCGCAAGATCTAGCGGGGGGGCGACAGATACGCAGTATTTT. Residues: CASSARSSGGATDTQYF.

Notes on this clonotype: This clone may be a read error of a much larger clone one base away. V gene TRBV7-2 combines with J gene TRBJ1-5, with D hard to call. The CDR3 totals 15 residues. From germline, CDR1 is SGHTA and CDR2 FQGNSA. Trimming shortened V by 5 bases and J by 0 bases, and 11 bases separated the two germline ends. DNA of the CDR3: TGTGCCAGCAGCCAGACGGTTTATAGCAATCAGCCCCAGCATTTT. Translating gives CASSQTVYSNQPQHF.

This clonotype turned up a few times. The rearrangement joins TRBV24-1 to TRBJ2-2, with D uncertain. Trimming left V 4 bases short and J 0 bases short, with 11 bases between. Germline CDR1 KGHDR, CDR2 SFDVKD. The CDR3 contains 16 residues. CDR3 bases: TGTGCCACCAGTGACCTACACGAATCGAACACCGGGGAGCTGTTTTTT. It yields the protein CATSDLHESNTGELFF.

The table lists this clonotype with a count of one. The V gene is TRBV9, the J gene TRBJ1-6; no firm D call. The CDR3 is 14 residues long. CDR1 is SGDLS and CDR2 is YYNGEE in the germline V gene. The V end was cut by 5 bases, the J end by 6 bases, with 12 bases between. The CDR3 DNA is TGTGCCAGCAGTGAGCCTTTCCCTAATTCACCCCTCCACTTT. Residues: CASSEPFPNSPLHF. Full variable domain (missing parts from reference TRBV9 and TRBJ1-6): DSGVTQTPKHLITATGQRVTLRCSPRSGDLSVYWYQQSLDQGLQFLIQYYNGEERAKGNILERFSAQQFPDLHSELNLSSLELGDSALYFCASSEPFPNSPLHFGNGTRLTVT.